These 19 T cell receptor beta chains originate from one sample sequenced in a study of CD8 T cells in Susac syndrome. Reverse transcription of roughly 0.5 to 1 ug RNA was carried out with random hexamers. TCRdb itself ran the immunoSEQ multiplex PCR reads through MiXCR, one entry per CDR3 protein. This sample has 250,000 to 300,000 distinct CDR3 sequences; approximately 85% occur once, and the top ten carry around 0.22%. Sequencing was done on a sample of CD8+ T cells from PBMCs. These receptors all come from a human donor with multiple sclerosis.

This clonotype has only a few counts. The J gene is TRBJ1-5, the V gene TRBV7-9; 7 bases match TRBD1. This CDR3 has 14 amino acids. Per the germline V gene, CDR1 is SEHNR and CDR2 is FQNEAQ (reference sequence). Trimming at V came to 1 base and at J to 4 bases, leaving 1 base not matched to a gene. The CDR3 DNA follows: TGTGCCAGCAGCTTAGGGGGACAGAATCAGCCCCAGCATTTT. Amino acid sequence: CASSLGGQNQPQHF.

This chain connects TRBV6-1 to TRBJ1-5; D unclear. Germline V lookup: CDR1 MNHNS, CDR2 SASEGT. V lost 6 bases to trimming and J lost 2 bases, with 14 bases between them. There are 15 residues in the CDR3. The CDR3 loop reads CASRRVDGGNQPQHF. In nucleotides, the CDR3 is TGTGCCAGCAGGCGCGTGGATGGGGGCAATCAGCCCCAGCATTTT.

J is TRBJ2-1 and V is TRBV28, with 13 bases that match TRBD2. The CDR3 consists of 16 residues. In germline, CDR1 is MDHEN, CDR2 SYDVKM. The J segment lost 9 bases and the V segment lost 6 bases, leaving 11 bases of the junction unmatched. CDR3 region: CASSPPTSGRAGEQFF. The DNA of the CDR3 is TGTGCCAGCAGCCCCCCAACTAGCGGGAGGGCGGGTGAGCAGTTCTTC.

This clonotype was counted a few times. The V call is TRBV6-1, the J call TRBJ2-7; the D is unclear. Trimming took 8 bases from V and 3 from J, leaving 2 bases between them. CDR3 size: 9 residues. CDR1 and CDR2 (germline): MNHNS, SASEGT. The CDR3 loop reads CASHYEQYF. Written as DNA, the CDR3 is TGTGCCAGCCACTACGAGCAGTACTTC.

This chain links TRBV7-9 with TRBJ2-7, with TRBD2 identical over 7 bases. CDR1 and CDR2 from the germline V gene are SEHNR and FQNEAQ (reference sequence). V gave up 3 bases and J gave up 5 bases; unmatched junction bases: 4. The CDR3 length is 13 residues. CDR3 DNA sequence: TGTGCCAGCAGCTTCGGTACTAGCGACGAGCAGTACTTC. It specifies CASSFGTSDEQYF.

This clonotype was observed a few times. DNA of the CDR3: TGTGCCAGCAGTTACTCGGGTCCAGAGACCCAGTACTTC. The encoded protein is CASSYSGPETQYF. This sequence joins TRBV6-6 and TRBJ2-5, with D unresolved. V was pared by 0 bases and J by 4 bases, with 6 bases between. CDR1 is MNHNY, CDR2 SVGAGI, per germline (reference sequence). The CDR3 covers 13 residues.

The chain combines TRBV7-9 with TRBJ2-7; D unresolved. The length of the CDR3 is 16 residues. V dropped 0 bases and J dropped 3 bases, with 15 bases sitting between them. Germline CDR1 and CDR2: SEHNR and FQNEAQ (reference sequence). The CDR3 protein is CASSLAPRPVSYEQYF. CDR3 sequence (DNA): TGTGCCAGCAGCTTAGCGCCGAGGCCAGTCAGCTACGAGCAGTACTTC.

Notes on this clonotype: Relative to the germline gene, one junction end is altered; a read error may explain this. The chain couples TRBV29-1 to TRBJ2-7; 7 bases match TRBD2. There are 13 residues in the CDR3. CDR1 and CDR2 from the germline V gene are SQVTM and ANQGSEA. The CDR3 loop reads CSVFPGGSSEQYF. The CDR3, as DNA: TGCAGCGTATTCCCGGGGGGTTCCTCCGAGCAGTACTTC.

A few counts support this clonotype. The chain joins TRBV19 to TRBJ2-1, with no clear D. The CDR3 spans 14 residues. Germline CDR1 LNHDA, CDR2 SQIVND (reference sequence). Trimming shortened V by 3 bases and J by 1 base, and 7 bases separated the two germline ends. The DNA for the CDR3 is TGTGCCAGTAGTATCGGGTTGTCCTACAATGAGCAGTTCTTC. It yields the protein CASSIGLSYNEQFF.

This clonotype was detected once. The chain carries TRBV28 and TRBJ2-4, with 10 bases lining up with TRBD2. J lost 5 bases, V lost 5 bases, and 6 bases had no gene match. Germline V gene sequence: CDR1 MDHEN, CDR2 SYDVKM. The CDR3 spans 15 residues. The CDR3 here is CASSIFTSGENIQYF. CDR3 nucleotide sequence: TGTGCCAGCAGTATTTTCACTAGCGGGGAAAACATTCAGTACTTC.

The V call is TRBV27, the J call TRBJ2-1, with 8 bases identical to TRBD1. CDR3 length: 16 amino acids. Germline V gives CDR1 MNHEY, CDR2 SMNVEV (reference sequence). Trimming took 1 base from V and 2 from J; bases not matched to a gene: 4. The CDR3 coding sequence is TGTGCCAGCAGTTTATTACCACAGGGGGCCTACAATGAGCAGTTCTTC. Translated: CASSLLPQGAYNEQFF.

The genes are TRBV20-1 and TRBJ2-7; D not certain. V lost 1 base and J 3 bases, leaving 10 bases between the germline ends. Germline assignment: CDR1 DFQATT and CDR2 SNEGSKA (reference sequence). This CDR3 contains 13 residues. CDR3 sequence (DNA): TGCAGTGCTAGAGGGACGGGCAACTACGAGCAGTACTTC. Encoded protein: CSARGTGNYEQYF.

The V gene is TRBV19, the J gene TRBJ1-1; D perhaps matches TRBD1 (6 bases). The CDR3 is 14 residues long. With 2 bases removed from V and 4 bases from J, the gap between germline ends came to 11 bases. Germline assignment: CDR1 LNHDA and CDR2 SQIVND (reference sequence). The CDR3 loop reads CASSISAGATEAFF. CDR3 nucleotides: TGTGCCAGTAGTATATCGGCAGGGGCCACTGAAGCTTTCTTT.

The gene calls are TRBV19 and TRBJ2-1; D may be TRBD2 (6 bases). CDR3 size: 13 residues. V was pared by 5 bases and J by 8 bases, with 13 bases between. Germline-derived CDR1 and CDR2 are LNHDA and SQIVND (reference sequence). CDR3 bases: TGTGCCAGTAGTGCCGGGAGTTTCGATGAGCAGTTCTTC. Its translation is CASSAGSFDEQFF.

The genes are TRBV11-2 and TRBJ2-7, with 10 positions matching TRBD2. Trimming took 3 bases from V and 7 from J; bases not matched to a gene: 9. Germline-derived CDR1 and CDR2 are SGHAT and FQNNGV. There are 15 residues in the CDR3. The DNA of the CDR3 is TGTGCCAGCAGCTTCGGAGCGGGAGGGTCTTGGGAGCAGTACTTC. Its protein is CASSFGAGGSWEQYF. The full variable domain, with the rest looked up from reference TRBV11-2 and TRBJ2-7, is EAGVAQSPRYKIIEKRQSVAFWCNPISGHATLYWYQQILGQGPKLLIQFQNNGVVDDSQLPKDRFSAERLKGVDSTLKIQPAKLEDSAVYLCASSFGAGGSWEQYFGPGTRLTVT.

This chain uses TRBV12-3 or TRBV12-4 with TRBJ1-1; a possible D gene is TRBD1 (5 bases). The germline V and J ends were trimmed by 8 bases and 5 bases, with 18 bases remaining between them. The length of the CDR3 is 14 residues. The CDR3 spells CASAPAQAGTEAFF. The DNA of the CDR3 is TGTGCCAGCGCTCCCGCGCAGGCAGGGACTGAAGCTTTCTTT.

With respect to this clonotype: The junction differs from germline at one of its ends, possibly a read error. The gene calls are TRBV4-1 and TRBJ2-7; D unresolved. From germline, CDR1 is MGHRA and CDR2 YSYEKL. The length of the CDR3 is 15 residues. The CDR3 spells CASSQDGQSFGQQYF. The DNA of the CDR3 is TGCGCCAGTAGCCAAGATGGCCAATCCTTCGGTCAGCAGTACTTC.

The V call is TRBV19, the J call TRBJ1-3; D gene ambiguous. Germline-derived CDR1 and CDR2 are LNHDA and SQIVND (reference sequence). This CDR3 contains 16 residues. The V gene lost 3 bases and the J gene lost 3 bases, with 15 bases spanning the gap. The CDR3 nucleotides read TGTGCCAGTAGTATTACCGCGGCCCTCTTTGGAAACACCATATATTTT. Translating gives CASSITAALFGNTIYF.

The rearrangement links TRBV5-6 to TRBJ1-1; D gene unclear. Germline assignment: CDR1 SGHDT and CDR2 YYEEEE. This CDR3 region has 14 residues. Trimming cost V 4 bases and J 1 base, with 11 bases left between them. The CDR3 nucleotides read TGTGCCAGCAGCCCCGGGATCAGGAACACTGAAGCTTTCTTT. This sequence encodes CASSPGIRNTEAFF.